This T cell receptor beta chain was recorded in a study of shared clonotypes between healthy human individuals. Study summary: Used for every donor were three CD4 naive, three CD4 memory, two CD8 naive and one CD8 memory plate. Regarding the study as a whole: Sampling involved blood alone; tissue repertoires likely differ.

To note about this clone: Its antigen is undetermined.

Methods used by the authors: Filtering differed because ImmunoSEQ produced junction-only sequences that carried no quality scores. Sequenced by immunoSEQ multiplex PCR; TCRdb stores in-frame clones only, minus some. V and J calls and clone size are given by that table; D and trimming were obtained from the DNA. The sample includes roughly 1,600,000 clones, approximately 98.5% of them seen just once. Unmatched junction bases numbered 13, after V lost 0 bases and J lost 5 bases. Looked up from germline, CDR1 is SGHRS and CDR2 is YFSETQ. CDR3 length: 17 residues. The study enrolled healthy HIV-negative adults without recent acute infections or vaccinations as donors.

This sequence originates from a man aged 25 to 45 in good health. This sequence joins TRBV5-1 and TRBJ2-5; 7 nucleotides match TRBD2. The sequenced material came from naive CD4+ T cells sorted from blood. Subset reported: CD45RA+ positively selected. CDR3 sequence (DNA): TGCGCCAGCAGCTTGGAGGTCTTGGGGGAGGGCCCGGAGACCCAGTACTTC. Amino acid sequence: CASSLEVLGEGPETQYF.